Presented here are 28 T cell receptor beta chains from one specimen sequenced in a study of shared clonotypes between healthy human individuals. Clones were read by immunoSEQ multiplex PCR, and TCRdb kept only the in-frame ones, dropping some. The sample records 450,000 to 600,000 clones, 70% to 85% being singletons. Material for sequencing was PBMCs. These receptor sequences come from a woman in her thirties or forties in good health. Some clones in this sample may be carry-over from other donors' samples.

The chain carries TRBV5-8 and TRBJ2-2, with 9 bases that match TRBD2. V dropped 1 base and J dropped 1; count of bases not matched to a gene: 5. CDR1 SGHTS and CDR2 YDEGEE come from the germline V gene. The CDR3 runs 17 residues. CDR3 loop: CASSLPLAGMNTGELFF. In nucleotides, the CDR3 is TGTGCCAGCAGCTTGCCCCTAGCGGGAATGAACACCGGGGAGCTGTTTTTT.

This chain links TRBV11-2 with TRBJ2-7; TRBD1 aligns across 7 bases. The V gene end was trimmed by 5 bases and the J gene end by 6 bases; junction bases not matched to a gene: 4. Germline values: CDR1 SGHAT, CDR2 FQNNGV. This CDR3 has 12 residues. DNA for the CDR3: TGTGCCAGCAGCATCACAGGGGTCGAGCAGTACTTC. Translated: CASSITGVEQYF. The variable domain in full, with the rest retrieved from reference TRBV11-2 and TRBJ2-7, is EAGVAQSPRYKIIEKRQSVAFWCNPISGHATLYWYQQILGQGPKLLIQFQNNGVVDDSQLPKDRFSAERLKGVDSTLKIQPAKLEDSAVYLCASSITGVEQYFGPGTRLTVT.

The gene calls are TRBV7-9 and TRBJ2-1; 11 bases fit TRBD2. The V segment lost 4 bases and the J segment 8 bases; nucleotides outside the gene matches: 10. The CDR3 extends over 16 amino acids. Germline lookup yields CDR1 SEHNR and CDR2 FQNEAQ (reference sequence). The CDR3 bases are TGTGCCAGCAGCTCACCAGCGCTAGCGGGAGGCTATGAGCAGTTCTTC. Translated: CASSSPALAGGYEQFF.

This sequence joins TRBV28 and TRBJ1-3, with D perhaps matching TRBD1 (5 bases). The CDR3 runs 15 residues. The V and J ends lost 5 bases and 3 bases respectively, with 14 bases between them. Germline CDR1 MDHEN, CDR2 SYDVKM. CDR3 in DNA: TGTGCCAGCAGTGCCCACGGGGGAAATGGAAACACCATATATTTT. The encoded protein is CASSAHGGNGNTIYF.

This clone has a single count. The chain carries TRBV18 and TRBJ2-5; a possible D gene is TRBD2 (6 bases). V lost 6 bases and J lost 1, with 12 bases in between. The CDR3 runs 14 residues. CDR1 and CDR2 (germline): KGHSH, LQKENI. The CDR3 region is CASSAGGPQETQYF. In DNA form, the CDR3 reads TGTGCCAGCTCCGCCGGAGGGCCCCAAGAGACCCAGTACTTC. Drawing the rest from reference TRBV18 and TRBJ2-5, the complete variable domain is NAGVMQNPRHLVRRRGQEARLRCSPMKGHSHVYWYRQLPEEGLKFMVYLQKENIIDESGMPKERFSAEFPKEGPSILRIQQVVRGDSAAYFCASSAGGPQETQYFGPGTRLLVL.

The rearrangement links TRBV7-9 to TRBJ2-2; D ambiguous. The CDR3 totals 12 residues. From germline, CDR1 is SEHNR and CDR2 FQNEAQ (reference sequence). The ends were cut back, 5 bases at V and 4 bases at J, with 5 bases in the middle. The CDR3 is CASSHPTGELFF. In nucleotides, the CDR3 is TGTGCCAGCAGCCACCCCACCGGGGAGCTGTTTTTT.

V and J are TRBV7-9 and TRBJ1-5; TRBD1 is a possible D gene (6 bases). CDR3 length: 15 residues. Germline values: CDR1 SEHNR, CDR2 FQNEAQ (reference sequence). The V end was cut by 5 bases, the J end by 6 bases, with 17 bases between. CDR3 coding DNA: TGTGCCAGCAGCGTATCAGGGGCGCCTGGTCAGCCCCAGCATTTT. This translates into CASSVSGAPGQPQHF.

J is TRBJ2-1 and V is TRBV2; 9 bases are shared with TRBD2. The J segment lost 7 bases and the V segment lost 9 bases, leaving 10 bases of the junction unmatched. CDR3 size: 14 residues. Germline lookup yields CDR1 SNHLY and CDR2 FYNNEI. The DNA for the CDR3 is TGTGCCAGTTCGGCGGGAGGGCCCGTTAATGAGCAGTTCTTC. It is translated as CASSAGGPVNEQFF.

Only a few counts were recorded for this clone. The chain is built from TRBV10-1 and TRBJ2-5; the match to TRBD2 covers 7 bases. The CDR3 is made up of 14 amino acids. Germline trimming cut 3 bases from V and 5 bases from J; bases unmatched to any gene: 6. CDR1 and CDR2 from the germline V gene are WNHNN and SYGVQD (reference sequence). DNA for the CDR3: TGCGCCAGCAGTGACCGACTAGCCAGTGAGACCCAGTACTTC. It translates to CASSDRLASETQYF.

V usage is TRBV7-9 and J usage is TRBJ1-2; D gene uncertain. Germline V gene data show CDR1 as SEHNR and CDR2 as FQNEAQ (reference sequence). CDR3 length: 14 residues. Trimming cost V 3 bases and J 2 bases, with 10 bases left between them. CDR3 loop: CASSLVVKNYGYTF. CDR3 sequence (DNA): TGTGCCAGCAGCTTGGTGGTCAAAAACTATGGCTACACCTTC.

As for this clone: The likely explanation is a read error, given a far larger clone one base away. The rearrangement links TRBV7-3 to TRBJ1-5; D not resolved. Germline CDR1 reads SGHTA; CDR2 reads FQGTGA. The V end lost 4 bases, the J end lost 5 bases, and 9 bases lay between the germline ends. The CDR3 covers 13 residues. CDR3 loop: CASSSAPDQPQHF. Written as DNA, the CDR3 is TGTGCCAGCAGCTCAGCGCCAGATCAGCCCCAGCATTTT.

The V gene is TRBV30, the J gene TRBJ2-7; TRBD2 agrees at 7 bases. V was pared by 3 bases and J by 5 bases, with 10 bases of the junction left unmatched. Germline assignment: CDR1 GTSNPN and CDR2 SVGIG (reference sequence). There are 14 residues in the CDR3. This CDR3 is CAWSLYLRGNEQYF. In nucleotides, the CDR3 is TGTGCCTGGAGCCTTTACCTGCGGGGGAACGAGCAGTACTTC. The full variable domain, with the rest looked up from reference TRBV30 and TRBJ2-7, is SQTIHQWPATLVQPVGSPLSLECTVEGTSNPNLYWYRQAAGRGLQLLFYSVGIGQISSEVPQNLSASRPQDRQFILSSKKLLLSDSGFYLCAWSLYLRGNEQYFGPGTRLTVT.

This chain uses TRBV7-6 with TRBJ2-1, with TRBD1 matching 10 bases. This CDR3 comprises 16 residues. V lost 4 bases and J lost 1; bases outside the gene matches: 4. Germline-derived CDR1 and CDR2 are SGHVS and FNYEAQ. The chain's CDR3 is CASSSDRGRSYNEQFF. CDR3 DNA sequence: TGTGCCAGCAGCTCCGACAGGGGGCGATCCTACAATGAGCAGTTCTTC. Drawing the rest from reference TRBV7-6 and TRBJ2-1, the complete variable domain is GAGVSQSPRYKVTKRGQDVALRCDPISGHVSLYWYRQALGQGPEFLTYFNYEAQQDKSGLPNDRFSAERPEGSISTLTIQRTEQRDSAMYRCASSSDRGRSYNEQFFGPGTRLTVL.

The chain links TRBV5-1 to TRBJ2-7, with D perhaps assigned TRBD1 or TRBD2 (6 bases each). This CDR3 comprises 15 residues. Germline V gene lookup returns CDR1 SGHRS and CDR2 YFSETQ. Trimming removed 2 bases at V and 9 bases at J, with 21 bases between. The DNA of the CDR3 is TGCGCCAGCAGCTTATCAGGGGACTTGCTTACGAGGCAGTACTTC. This sequence encodes CASSLSGDLLTRQYF.

This sequence joins TRBV18 and TRBJ2-7, with 16 bases matching TRBD2. Germline assignment: CDR1 KGHSH and CDR2 LQKENI. This CDR3 region has 16 residues. V lost 0 bases to trimming and J lost 6 bases; unmatched junction nucleotides: 2. CDR3: CASSPPGTSGRAEQYF. CDR3 nucleotides: TGTGCCAGCTCACCACCCGGGACTAGCGGGAGGGCCGAGCAGTACTTC.

This chain connects TRBV21-1 to TRBJ2-7; the D call TRBD1 from the table was never checked on the DNA. TRBV21-1 is reported as a pseudogene. The CDR3 is 11 amino acids. The CDR3 protein is CASSLPWQQYF. The DNA of the CDR3 is TGTGCCAGCAGCCTCCCCTGGCAGCAGTACTTC.

This chain connects TRBV11-2 to TRBJ1-1, with a possible D match to TRBD1 (5 bases). The V and J ends lost 2 bases and 0 bases respectively, with 10 bases between them. The CDR3 sequence is 15 residues long. Germline values: CDR1 SGHAT, CDR2 FQNNGV. In nucleotides, the CDR3 is TGTGCCAGCAGCTTATACGCAGGGCTGAACACTGAAGCTTTCTTT. This gives the protein CASSLYAGLNTEAFF.

The V call is TRBV19, the J call TRBJ2-5; TRBD2 matches 8 bases. Germline V CDR1 and CDR2: LNHDA, SQIVND (reference sequence). The V and J ends lost 5 bases and 3 bases, in that order; junction bases with no gene match: 5. There are 14 residues in the CDR3. The CDR3 DNA reads TGTGCCAGTAGTTTAGCGGGGAACGAAGAGACCCAGTACTTC. Translating it yields CASSLAGNEETQYF.

This clone has a handful of counts. The chain joins TRBV5-4 to TRBJ2-5; TRBD2 matches at 10 bases. With the DNA end fitting TRBJ2-7 better, the J assignment may be wrong. Germline values: CDR1 SGHNT, CDR2 YYREEE (reference sequence). There are 13 residues in the CDR3. The CDR3 spells CASSFSGRNEQYF. CDR3 nucleotides: TGTGCCAGCAGCTTTAGCGGGAGGAACGAGCAGTACTTC.

The chain recombines TRBV5-4 with TRBJ2-3; 7 bases are shared with TRBD2. CDR3 length: 17 amino acids. Germline lookup yields CDR1 SGHNT and CDR2 YYREEE (reference sequence). The trim removed 0 bases at V and 4 bases at J, leaving 11 bases unmatched. The CDR3 coding sequence is TGTGCCAGCAGCTTGGATCCTGGTGCGGGAGTCCCAGATACGCAGTATTTT. Translation: CASSLDPGAGVPDTQYF.

The chain employs TRBV18 and TRBJ2-1, with 13 bases fitting TRBD2. The CDR3 is 16 residues long. CDR1 is KGHSH, CDR2 LQKENI, per germline. With 5 bases clipped from V and 8 bases from J, the junction kept 9 bases outside the gene matches. CDR3 residues: CASSTTSGRPGDEQFF. In nucleotides, the CDR3 is TGTGCCAGCTCAACGACTAGCGGGAGGCCCGGGGATGAGCAGTTCTTC.

The V gene is TRBV7-2, the J gene TRBJ2-4; 9 positions agree with TRBD1. This CDR3 has 14 residues. Germline CDR1 and CDR2: SGHTA and FQGNSA. Losses at the gene ends were 1 base for V and 5 bases for J; bases not matched to a gene: 0. CDR3 DNA: TGTGCCAGCAGCTTAGGGACAGGGGAAAACATTCAGTACTTC. As protein: CASSLGTGENIQYF.

The chain links TRBV29-1 to TRBJ1-1, with TRBD1 identical over 12 bases. The V segment lost 4 bases and the J segment 4 bases; nucleotides outside the gene matches: 7. The CDR3 has 15 residues. CDR1 and CDR2 from the germline V gene are SQVTM and ANQGSEA. CDR3 nucleotide sequence: TGCAGCGTTGGGGGGGACAGGGGGCATGGCACTGAAGCTTTCTTT. It is translated as CSVGGDRGHGTEAFF.

This clone was detected only once. The chain couples TRBV18 to TRBJ2-6; 11 bases are a match to TRBD1. Germline-derived CDR1 and CDR2 are KGHSH and LQKENI. The CDR3 consists of 18 residues. The V gene end was trimmed by 4 bases and the J gene end by 0 bases; junction bases not matched to a gene: 5. CDR3 protein: CASSRTGTGGSGANVLTF. Written as DNA, the CDR3 is TGTGCCAGCTCACGTACCGGGACAGGGGGCTCTGGGGCCAACGTCCTGACTTTC.

The chain combines TRBV27 with TRBJ2-7; unclear D gene. V lost 1 base and J 0 bases, leaving 7 bases between the germline ends. The CDR3 contains 14 residues. CDR1 MNHEY and CDR2 SMNVEV come from the germline V gene (reference sequence). In DNA, the CDR3 is TGTGCCAGCAGTTTATATCCAGCCTCCTACGAGCAGTACTTC. Translated, it gives CASSLYPASYEQYF.

This clone was observed a single time. The genes are TRBV19 and TRBJ1-1, with D possibly being TRBD1 (6 bases). CDR3 length equals 15 residues. Germline V gene lookup returns CDR1 LNHDA and CDR2 SQIVND (reference sequence). With 4 bases removed from V and 2 bases from J, the gap between germline ends came to 14 bases. DNA for the CDR3: TGTGCCAGTAGTAGAGCGGGGGCCCTCAACACTGAAGCTTTCTTT. Translated: CASSRAGALNTEAFF. The full variable domain, with the rest looked up from reference TRBV19 and TRBJ1-1, is DGGITQSPKYLFRKEGQNVTLSCEQNLNHDAMYWYRQDPGQGLRLIYYSQIVNDFQKGDIAEGYSVSREKKESFPLTVTSAQKNPTAFYLCASSRAGALNTEAFFGQGTRLTVV.

The V call is TRBV11-3, the J call TRBJ2-1, with D maybe TRBD2 (5 bases). CDR1 and CDR2 (germline): SGHNT, YENEEA. The CDR3 consists of 15 residues. Deletions cut 5 bases from V and 6 bases from J, with 17 bases between. CDR3 loop: CASSPRLASSNEQFF. The CDR3 coding sequence is TGTGCCAGCAGCCCCCGGCTAGCTTCCAGCAATGAGCAGTTCTTC.

The chain carries TRBV6-5 and TRBJ2-7; TRBD1 matches 8 bases. This CDR3 is 15 amino acids long. Per the germline V gene, CDR1 is MNHEY and CDR2 is SVGAGI. The junction had 11 bases not matched to a gene; V was cut back by 6 bases and J by 4 bases. The CDR3 DNA follows: TGTGCCAGCAGGGAACAGGGGGTGATTCCATACGAGCAGTACTTC. Its protein is CASREQGVIPYEQYF.